The clone carrying this T cell receptor beta chain has a single count. Antigen specificity is unknown. This entry belongs to a study of shared clonotypes between healthy human individuals. Overall study findings and caveats: Sharing of clonotypes among donors was expected to vary with sequencing depth. Sampling covered blood only; tissue repertoires likely differ.

Profiling relied on immunoSEQ multiplex PCR, and the TCRdb table lists in-frame clones only, not all of them. Of about 510,000 clones listed, 90% to 97% are singletons. Trimming removed 6 bases from V and 3 bases from J, with 14 bases in between. CDR3 length: 14 amino acids. Germline values: CDR1 MNHEY, CDR2 SVGAGI. Each donor was a Caucasian adult residing in Nashville, Tennessee. The study separated CD4+ cells into CD45RA+ naive and CD45RA-negative memory subsets. The sequencing sample was made of naive CD4+ T cells sorted from blood. Subset reported: CD45RA+ positively selected. This sequence originates from a woman aged 25 to 39 in good health. The rearrangement joins TRBV6-5 to TRBJ1-1; unclear D gene. The CDR3 DNA reads as TGTGCCAGCAGGCGCGACCTCATGGACACTGAAGCTTTCTTT. Residues: CASRRDLMDTEAFF.